Below are 17 T cell receptor beta chains sequenced from a single sample in a study of shared clonotypes between healthy human individuals. Profiled with immunoSEQ multiplex PCR; TCRdb holds only in-frame clones, not every one. The sample lists 470,000 or so clones; 81% were seen once. Sequencing was carried out using PBMCs. These receptors all come from a woman aged 40 to 50 in good health. Some clones in this sample may be carry-over from other donors' samples.

V gene TRBV6-5 combines with J gene TRBJ1-3; perhaps TRBD1 as D (5 bases). This CDR3 is 14 amino acids long. V dropped 6 bases and J dropped 2 bases, with 11 bases sitting between them. CDR1 MNHEY and CDR2 SVGAGI come from the germline V gene. The CDR3 DNA sequence: TGTGCCAGCAGGGACATCCGGACTGGAAACACCATATATTTT. It codes for CASRDIRTGNTIYF.

The rearrangement links TRBV15 to TRBJ1-4, with a weak D call TRBD1 (5 bases). This CDR3 is built from 15 residues. Germline V gives CDR1 LNHNV, CDR2 YYDKDF (reference sequence). V was clipped by 1 base and J by 7 bases, with 13 bases between them. The CDR3 loop is CATSRVGGVGEKLFF. CDR3 DNA sequence: TGTGCCACCAGCAGAGTCGGGGGAGTGGGTGAAAAACTGTTTTTT.

The V call is TRBV6-6, the J call TRBJ1-2; D is undetermined. V lost 6 bases and J 0 bases, leaving 11 bases between the germline ends. Germline CDR1 and CDR2: MNHNY and SVGAGI (reference sequence). This CDR3 contains 14 residues. DNA for the CDR3: TGTGCCAGCAGCCCTCTGAGGCCTAACTATGGCTACACCTTC. As protein: CASSPLRPNYGYTF.

The chain recombines TRBV7-9 with TRBJ1-4; D gene unclear. With 3 bases removed from V and 4 bases from J, the gap between germline ends came to 12 bases. The CDR3 runs to 15 residues. Per germline, CDR1 SEHNR and CDR2 FQNEAQ (reference sequence). CDR3 residues: CASSLASTRNEKLFF. CDR3 DNA sequence: TGTGCCAGCAGCTTGGCGTCTACACGTAATGAAAAACTGTTTTTT.

As for this clone: The same CDR3 can be traced to other DNA sequences in this sample. CDR3 sequence reads: CASSLRGYEQYF. The CDR3 DNA reads as TGTGCCAGCAGTTTGAGAGGATACGAGCAGTACTTC. The chain employs TRBV27 and TRBJ2-7; D is unclear. The germline V gene encodes CDR1 MNHEY and CDR2 SMNVEV (reference sequence). The CDR3 length is 12 residues. The ends were cut back, 3 bases at V and 4 bases at J, with 7 bases in the middle.

This chain connects TRBV19 to TRBJ1-5; D possibly corresponds to TRBD1 (6 bases). CDR1 and CDR2 from the germline V gene are LNHDA and SQIVND (reference sequence). Trimming cost V 1 base and J 0 bases, with 10 bases left between them. The CDR3 loop spans 16 amino acids. The CDR3 here is CASSIGRGRSNQPQHF. The CDR3 DNA reads as TGTGCCAGTAGTATAGGCCGGGGGCGTAGCAATCAGCCCCAGCATTTT.

As to this clone: With only one base between it and a far larger clone, this is likely a read error. The CDR3: CARSGDRGLAGESGELFF. CDR3 bases: TGTGCCCGCTCCGGGGACAGGGGACTAGCGGGAGAGTCCGGGGAGCTGTTTTTT. The chain is built from TRBV9 and TRBJ2-2; TRBD2 matches 14 bases. CDR3 size: 18 residues. The V gene end was trimmed by 10 bases and the J gene end by 6 bases; junction bases not matched to a gene: 17. Looked up from germline, CDR1 is SGDLS and CDR2 is YYNGEE.

This rearrangement joins TRBV28 to TRBJ2-7, with D maybe TRBD2 (6 bases). This CDR3 has 14 residues. Germline CDR1 is MDHEN and CDR2 is SYDVKM. Trimming removed 2 bases from V and 6 bases from J, with 14 bases in between. The CDR3 DNA follows: TGTGCCAGCAGTTTAGGCGGGAATCTGGCCGAGCAGTACTTC. The encoded protein is CASSLGGNLAEQYF.

In its sample, this clone was seen a few times. The rearrangement links TRBV7-9 to TRBJ2-1, with 12 bases matching TRBD2. The J segment lost 8 bases and the V segment lost 5 bases, leaving 7 bases of the junction unmatched. The CDR3 extends over 15 amino acids. Germline-derived CDR1 and CDR2 are SEHNR and FQNEAQ (reference sequence). The CDR3 DNA reads as TGTGCCAGCAGCGCCCGACTAGCGGGAGACCATGAGCAGTTCTTC. Protein: CASSARLAGDHEQFF. The variable domain in full, with the rest retrieved from reference TRBV7-9 and TRBJ2-1, is DTGVSQNPRHKITKRGQNVTFRCDPISEHNRLYWYRQTLGQGPEFLTYFQNEAQLEKSRLLSDRFSAERPKGSFSTLEIQRTEQGDSAMYLCASSARLAGDHEQFFGPGTRLTVL.

In nucleotides, the CDR3 is TGTGCCAGCAGCTCGGGGGGGGCTCGTAGCTACGAGCAGTACTTC. Translation: CASSSGGARSYEQYF. This chain connects TRBV7-2 to TRBJ2-7, with 8 bases fitting TRBD2. The CDR3 covers 15 residues. The germline V gene encodes CDR1 SGHTA and CDR2 FQGNSA. Losses at the gene ends were 4 bases for V and 3 bases for J; bases not matched to a gene: 8.

This chain joins TRBV30 and TRBJ2-7; tentative D call: TRBD2 (7 bases). CDR1 GTSNPN and CDR2 SVGIG come from the germline V gene (reference sequence). Deletions cut 7 bases from V and 5 bases from J, with 15 bases between. The CDR3 loop spans 12 amino acids. The CDR3 is CASRGGFDEQYF. The CDR3 DNA follows: TGTGCCTCCAGGGGAGGGTTCGACGAGCAGTACTTC. Looking up the rest from reference TRBV30 and TRBJ2-7 gives the full variable domain: SQTIHQWPATLVQPVGSPLSLECTVEGTSNPNLYWYRQAAGRGLQLLFYSVGIGQISSEVPQNLSASRPQDRQFILSSKKLLLSDSGFYLCASRGGFDEQYFGPGTRLTVT.

This clone has a handful of counts. The sample holds other DNA sequences that translate to the same CDR3. The chain recombines TRBV7-9 with TRBJ2-5; tentative D call: TRBD1 (6 bases). V dropped 5 bases and J dropped 6 bases, with 13 bases sitting between them. Per germline, CDR1 SEHNR and CDR2 FQNEAQ (reference sequence). The CDR3 sequence is 13 residues long. The CDR3 spells CASSPQGGKTQYF. In nucleotides, the CDR3 is TGTGCCAGCAGCCCCCAAGGGGGAAAGACCCAGTACTTC.

The chain joins TRBV18 to TRBJ2-7; D is ambiguous. The germline V gene has CDR1 KGHSH and CDR2 LQKENI. Trimming shortened V by 4 bases and J by 1 base, and 8 bases separated the two germline ends. This CDR3 comprises 13 residues. CDR3 DNA sequence: TGTGCCAGCTCACTTACTGAGTCCTACGAGCAGTACTTC. It encodes CASSLTESYEQYF.

The chain employs TRBV9 and TRBJ2-1; 10 bases line up with TRBD2. The CDR3 sequence is 15 residues long. Germline CDR1 SGDLS, CDR2 YYNGEE. V gave up 1 base and J gave up 5 bases; unmatched junction bases: 3. The CDR3 region has the DNA TGTGCCAGCAGCGTATTAGCGGGGGGCAACAATGAGCAGTTCTTC. Its translation is CASSVLAGGNNEQFF.

This clone was seen a few times. The V and J genes are TRBV27 and TRBJ2-1; possible D gene TRBD2, 5 bases. The CDR3 sequence is 14 residues long. The V end lost 0 bases, the J end lost 15 bases, and 18 bases lay between the germline ends. Germline V gene sequence: CDR1 MNHEY, CDR2 SMNVEV (reference sequence). CDR3 residues: CASSLSLTSFRAFF. As DNA, the CDR3 is TGTGCCAGCAGTTTATCCCTAACTAGTTTTAGGGCGTTCTTC.

To note about this clone: A much bigger clone sits one base away, suggesting this may be a read error. The sample holds other DNA sequences that translate to the same CDR3. The chain is built from TRBV6-6 and TRBJ2-1; D remains unclear. Germline V lookup: CDR1 MNHNY, CDR2 SVGAGI (reference sequence). The length of the CDR3 is 15 residues. V gave up 3 bases and J gave up 3 bases, with 12 bases separating them. In nucleotides, the CDR3 is TGTGCCAGCAGTTATGAGGTTGGGAACTACAATGAGCAGTTCTTC. This gives the protein CASSYEVGNYNEQFF.

The chain couples TRBV5-1 to TRBJ2-5, with TRBD2 matching over 8 bases. From germline, CDR1 is SGHRS and CDR2 YFSETQ. The CDR3 runs 14 residues. The trim removed 4 bases at V and 3 bases at J, leaving 5 bases unmatched. The CDR3 loop is CASSVNSGKETQYF. In nucleotides, the CDR3 is TGCGCCAGCAGCGTAAATAGCGGGAAAGAGACCCAGTACTTC.